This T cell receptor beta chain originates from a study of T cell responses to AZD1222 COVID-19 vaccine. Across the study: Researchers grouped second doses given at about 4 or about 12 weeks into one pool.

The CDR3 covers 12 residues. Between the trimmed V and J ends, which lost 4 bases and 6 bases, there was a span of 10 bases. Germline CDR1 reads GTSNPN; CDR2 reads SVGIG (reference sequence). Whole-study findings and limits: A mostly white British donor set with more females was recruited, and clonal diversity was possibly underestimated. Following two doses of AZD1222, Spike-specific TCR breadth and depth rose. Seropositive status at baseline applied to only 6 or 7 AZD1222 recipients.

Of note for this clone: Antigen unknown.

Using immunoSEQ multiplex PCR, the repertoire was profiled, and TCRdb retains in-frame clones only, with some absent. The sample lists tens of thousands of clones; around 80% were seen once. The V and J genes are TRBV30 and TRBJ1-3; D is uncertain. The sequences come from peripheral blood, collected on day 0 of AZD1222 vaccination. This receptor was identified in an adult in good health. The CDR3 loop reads CAWTSPLNTIYF. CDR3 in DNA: TGTGCCTGGACTTCTCCTCTAAACACCATATATTTT.